This T cell receptor (beta chain) originates from a study of regulatory T cells in long-lasting Graves disease (dated by TCRdb to the early 2020s). In terms of the full investigation: Newly diagnosed Graves' disease patients had taken antithyroid drugs for less than 3 months. Peripheral blood TCR sequencing and RNA sequencing compared persistent Graves' disease patients with newly diagnosed Graves' disease patients. The study was registered as a clinical trial and conducted in China. A total of some 33 samples were covered by TCR sequencing, comprising around 13 persistent and some 20 newly diagnosed Graves' disease patients.

The time point label on this specimen signifies: newly diagnosed GD, antithyroid drugs for less than 3 months. For both TCR sequencing and RNA sequencing, RNA was extracted from PBMCs in TRIzol. The diagnosis of Graves' disease was made according to American Thyroid Association guidelines. Patients for the study were recruited at an endocrinology department in Xi'an, China. From each patient, about 8.9 milliliters of peripheral blood was collected into an EDTA anticoagulant tube. Ficoll Paque Plus density gradient separation was used to isolate PBMCs, and no additional T cell sorting was done. An Agilent 2100 Bioanalyzer and agarose gel were used to assess RNA quality, and a NanoDrop 2000 was used to measure RNA concentration. The germline V gene encodes CDR1 KGHSH and CDR2 LQKENI. Trimming costs V 1 base and J 4 bases, and their ends lie 13 bases apart. The CDR3, cysteine through phenylalanine, is 15 amino acids long. Kept here is only the CDR3 DNA, which spans 45 bases and is read in frame from base 1.

Findings and caveats that apply to the study as a whole: The study examined only peripheral blood because the primary lesion, thyroid tissue, could not be accessed. Preferential use of TRBV28, TRBJ1-2 and TRBJ2-5 was observed in persistent disease, whereas TRBV20-1 and TRBJ2-1 were favored in newly diagnosed disease. Compared with newly diagnosed patients, persistent Graves' disease patients had lower TCR Shannon entropy and fewer highly expanded clones, which suggests clonal expansion. Persistent patients shared more public clonotypes among themselves (fewer than 3,000) than newly diagnosed patients did (approximately 970). The authors noted that the small sample size was a limitation that may lower accuracy. Sequencing and analysis were limited to the TCR beta chain.

Receptor amplification or capture employed multiplex PCR. The run used an Illumina HiSeq 4000. iRepertoire HTBI primers and Arm-PCR amplification of CDR3 regions were used to construct TCR beta libraries. Gel purification was performed on PCR products prior to sequencing. The authors' pipeline ran thus. Gene usage analysis of CDR3 amino acid clonotypes relied on the approximately 68 TRBV and 14 TRBJ segments identified across samples. COPE and FqMerger were used to merge the filtered high-quality paired reads into contigs. BLAST was used to align contigs to IMGT TRBV, TRBD and TRBJ reference genes, and CDR3 was defined according to IMGT. Any clonotype with a frequency above 0.1% was classified as a highly expanded clone. Shannon entropy was used to measure repertoire diversity, and the Gini coefficient was used to measure V-J evenness. Clonotypes shared by more than one individual were considered public. TCRdb redid the processing of the public reads, applying fastp at Q25 and MiXCR, and retained in-frame beta chains. Rows are unified per CDR3 protein, each entry keeping the most common DNA and genes. The V and J calls come from TCRdb's annotation, not from the publication. The sample yields about 540,000 distinct CDR3 sequences; approximately 15% were counted once. Roughly a tenth of the sample lies in the top ten.

Comment on this clonotype: There is no known antigen for this receptor. No base quality information exists; no much larger clone differs at one position.

The same data also contributed to another study, on T cells in Graves' hyperthyroidism and ophthalmopathy. The second study, in turn, reports: Graves' hyperthyroidism was defined as stable when no progression to ophthalmopathy occurred over 18 months of follow-up. Hyperthyroidism patients were newly diagnosed, had a disease duration of under 2 months, and were aged 18 to 65 years. Any patient with an uncontrolled infection, another autoimmune disease, pregnancy or lactation was excluded. Diagnoses relied on clinical symptoms, serum thyroxine and TRAb, thyroid ultrasound and orbital computed tomography. The first round of RT-PCR for the TCR CDR3 was performed with the HTBI primer set and the Qiagen OneStep RT-PCR kit. Most expanded thyroid clonotypes (frequency above 0.001) were also found in blood, which suggests that blood repertoires may mirror thyroid immune responses. Ophthalmopathy was separated from stable hyperthyroidism by a 13 V-J signature model, with approximately 86% sensitivity and about 84% specificity obtained in cross-validation and 80%/75% obtained in testing. In validation, progression to ophthalmopathy was predicted by the model with approximately 67% sensitivity and nearly 75% specificity, a median of 6.5 months before onset. To identify distinguishing TCR V-J signatures, a discovery cohort of around 100 patients was used, comprising 43 with Graves' ophthalmopathy and around 57 with stable Graves' hyperthyroidism. Prospective prediction of ophthalmopathy was tested in an independent validation cohort of 18 to 20 hyperthyroidism patients and 15 to 17 patients who later progressed to ophthalmopathy. The roughly 90 discovery patients were divided at random into training and test sets in a 7:3 ratio. In addition, the study compared T-cell repertoires in thyroid tissue and in blood from roughly 6 Graves' hyperthyroidism patients. Following sampling, methimazole starting at 30 mg daily was given to hyperthyroidism patients, and high-dose intravenous methylprednisolone was given to ophthalmopathy patients. A second multiplex PCR round built the libraries, followed by size selection and purification. The libraries were sequenced on an Illumina HiSeq2000 using paired-end 100 bp reads. Raw data were processed with SOAPnuke, discarding reads with adapters, uncalled bases, mean Phred below 15, or no exact constant-primer or identifier match. High-quality paired reads were merged using COPE v1.2.5, and each unique nucleotide sequence was defined as a clonotype. MiTCR v1.1 was used to align the clonotypes against IMGT TRBV, TRBD and TRBJ reference segments. Only V-J combinations with frequency above 0.0001, covering about 99% of repertoires, were analysed. A TCS score was defined as the ratio of F50 (clonal expansion) to E x V (chaos), with BLOSUM62-based TCRdist applied between CDR3 peptides within each V-J. Welch's t-statistics and random forest reduced approximately 520 V-J features to 13, which were used in a naive Bayes classifier (R e1071). Sample size was not statistically predetermined, and blinding of investigators to group allocation was not performed. According to the paper, TCR Vbeta CDR3 sequencing was carried out on 135 peripheral blood samples, which came from under 50 ophthalmopathy, around 74 hyperthyroidism and roughly 17 progressor patients.

This specimen was peripheral blood mononuclear cells (PBMCs), taken at new diagnosis, from a patient treated with antithyroid drugs. The chain employs TRBV18 and TRBJ2-5; D gene: possibly TRBD1, on 5 matching bases. The clonotype comes from a man aged 25 to 40 with Graves disease. Donor details come from another sample of the same person, matched by shared clones. For the CDR3, the sequence is CASSPREGQGETQYF. The sequence in DNA is TGTGCCAGCTCACCACGAGAAGGTCAGGGAGAGACCCAGTACTTC.